A single sample is the source of the 10 T cell receptor beta chains below, sequenced in a study of T cell repertoires in cytomegalovirus infection. TCRdb itself ran the reads through MiXCR, one entry per CDR3 protein. Of about 490,000 distinct CDR3 sequences in the sample, 16% are singletons; the top ten hold roughly a quarter. The sequenced sample consisted of CD8+ T cells from PBMCs. These receptors came from a human donor in good health (CMV status not recorded). Some clones in this sample may be carry-over from other donors' samples.

This clonotype has a count of ten or more. The chain uses TRBV7-9 and TRBJ2-2; D ambiguous. Germline assignment: CDR1 SEHNR and CDR2 FQNEAQ (reference sequence). Trimming took off 1 base at V and 3 bases at J, with 6 bases between the two ends. The CDR3 loop spans 14 amino acids. The CDR3 loop is CASSLGEHTGELFF. For the CDR3, the DNA is TGTGCCAGCAGCTTAGGCGAACACACCGGGGAGCTGTTTTTT.

This clonotype was observed a few times. V usage is TRBV9 and J usage is TRBJ2-4, with 9 bases aligning to TRBD1. V dropped 3 bases and J dropped 7; count of bases not matched to a gene: 5. The CDR3 is made up of 14 amino acids. Germline values: CDR1 SGDLS, CDR2 YYNGEE. The DNA of the CDR3 is TGTGCCAGCAGCGCCGGACAGGGGCGGAACATTCAGTACTTC. The encoded protein is CASSAGQGRNIQYF.

This clonotype showed up many times. The chain couples TRBV27 to TRBJ1-1; possibly TRBD1 for D (6 bases). This CDR3 has 14 amino acids. The V and J ends lost 1 base and 4 bases respectively, with 10 bases between them. The germline gives CDR1 MNHEY, CDR2 SMNVEV (reference sequence). CDR3 protein: CASSLWGGATEAFF. CDR3 DNA sequence: TGTGCCAGCAGTTTATGGGGGGGGGCCACTGAAGCTTTCTTT.

This clonotype was detected ten times or more. The rearrangement links TRBV12-3 or TRBV12-4 to TRBJ2-3, with a tentative D call TRBD1 (6 bases). V gave up 8 bases and J gave up 1 base, with 19 bases separating them. This CDR3 is built from 16 residues. CDR3: CASLPPGPGGTDTQYF. In nucleotides, the CDR3 is TGTGCCAGCCTCCCCCCGGGACCAGGGGGCACAGATACGCAGTATTTT.

This clonotype was observed at least ten times. The rearrangement joins TRBV7-2 to TRBJ2-3, with 11 nucleotides matching TRBD2. The CDR3 covers 18 residues. Trimming took 0 bases from V and 2 from J; bases not matched to a gene: 7. The V gene's germline CDR1 is SGHTA and CDR2 FQGNSA. CDR3 coding DNA: TGTGCCAGCAGCTTAGCCTCGCGACTAGCGGGAACCACAGATACGCAGTATTTT. Its translation: CASSLASRLAGTTDTQYF.

This clonotype was seen at least ten times. The V call is TRBV7-2, the J call TRBJ2-2; D remains ambiguous. Germline-derived CDR1 and CDR2 are SGHTA and FQGNSA. The V gene lost 8 bases and the J gene lost 1 base, with 8 bases spanning the gap. There are 13 residues in the CDR3. The CDR3 region has the DNA TGTGCCAGCGGGAACCAGAACACCGGGGAGCTGTTTTTT. This codes for CASGNQNTGELFF.

This chain joins TRBV5-1 and TRBJ2-7; weak D call: TRBD1 (6 bases). The CDR3 consists of 14 residues. Germline values: CDR1 SGHRS, CDR2 YFSETQ. Trimming left V 4 bases short and J 4 bases short, with 15 bases between. CDR3 protein: CASSPQDSKYEQYF. The DNA for the CDR3 is TGCGCCAGCAGCCCACAGGACAGCAAATACGAGCAGTACTTC. The full variable domain, rest sourced from reference TRBV5-1 and TRBJ2-7, is KAGVTQTPRYLIKTRGQQVTLSCSPISGHRSVSWYQQTPGQGLQFLFEYFSETQRNKGNFPGRFSGRQFSNSRSEMNVSTLELGDSALYLCASSPQDSKYEQYFGPGTRLTVT.

The CDR3 is CASSPGPAAGYTF. Written as DNA, the CDR3 is TGTGCCAGCAGCCCCGGACCGGCTGCGGGCTACACCTTC. The rearrangement joins TRBV14 to TRBJ1-2; D is undetermined. Germline CDR1 is SGHDN and CDR2 is FVKESK. Trimming cost V 4 bases and J 8 bases, with 14 bases left between them. The CDR3 extends over 13 amino acids.

To note about this clonotype: One junction end does not reproduce the germline sequence, and a read error may be involved. The rearrangement joins TRBV12-3 or TRBV12-4 to TRBJ1-1; D gene uncertain. The CDR3 consists of 12 residues. The CDR3 nucleotides read TGTGCCAGCAGTTGGGGAAACAATGAAGCTTTCTTT. It codes for CASSWGNNEAFF.

This clonotype was seen ten or more times. The V call is TRBV28, the J call TRBJ2-7; 8 nucleotides align to TRBD2. This CDR3 is built from 15 residues. V shed 5 bases, J shed 1 base, and the junction held 7 bases outside the gene matches. The germline gives CDR1 MDHEN, CDR2 SYDVKM. CDR3 protein: CASSISGTTSYEQYF. CDR3 in DNA: TGTGCCAGCAGTATTAGCGGGACAACATCCTACGAGCAGTACTTC.